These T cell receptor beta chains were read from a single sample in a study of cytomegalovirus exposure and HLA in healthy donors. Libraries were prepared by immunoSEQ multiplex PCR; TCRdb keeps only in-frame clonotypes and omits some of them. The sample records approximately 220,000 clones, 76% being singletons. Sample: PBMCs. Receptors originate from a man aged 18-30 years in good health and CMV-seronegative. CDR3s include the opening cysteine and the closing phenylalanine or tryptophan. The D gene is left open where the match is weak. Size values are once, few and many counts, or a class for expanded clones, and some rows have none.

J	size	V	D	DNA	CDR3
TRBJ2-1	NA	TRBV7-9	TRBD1	TGTGCCAGCAGCCGACAGGGGGCCAATGAGCAGTTCTTC	CASSRQGANEQFF
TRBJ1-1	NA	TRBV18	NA	TGTGCCAGCTCACCGGGACAGAACACTGAAGCTTTCTTT	CASSPGQNTEAFF
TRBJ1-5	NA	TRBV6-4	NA	TGTGCCAGCAGCTCAGGGGTGAGTCAGCCCCAGCATTTT	CASSSGVSQPQHF
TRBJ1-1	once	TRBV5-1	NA	TGCGCCAGCAGCTTGGCCAGGGCACAAATTTACACTGAAGCTTTCTTT	CASSLARAQIYTEAFF
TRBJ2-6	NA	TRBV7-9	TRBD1	TGTGCCAGCAGCCCGACAGGGGGGGCTGGGGCCAACGTCCTGACTTTC	CASSPTGGAGANVLTF
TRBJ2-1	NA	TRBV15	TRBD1	TGTGCCACCAGCAGAATGGGAAGACAGGGGGCATGGAATGAGCAGTTCTTC	CATSRMGRQGAWNEQFF
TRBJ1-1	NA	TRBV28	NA	TGTGCCAGCAGTTCCAGGGTTAATGAAGCTTTCTTT	CASSSRVNEAFF
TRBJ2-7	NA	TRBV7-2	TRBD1	TGTGCCAGCAGCCCTCGGGACAGGGGATCCTCCGAGCAGTACTTC	CASSPRDRGSSEQYF
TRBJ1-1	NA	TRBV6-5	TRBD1	TGTGCCAGCAGTCCCACCGTACAGGGGAAGGCTTTCTTT	CASSPTVQGKAFF
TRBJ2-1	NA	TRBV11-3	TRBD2	TGTGCCAGCAGCTCCTCCTGGGGACTAGCGGGATACAATGAGCAGTTCTTC	CASSSSWGLAGYNEQFF
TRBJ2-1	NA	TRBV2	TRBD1	TGTGCCAGCAGGTATGAGGGGGCGCAGGTGGATGAGCAGTTCTTC	CASRYEGAQVDEQFF
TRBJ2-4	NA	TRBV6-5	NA	TGTGCCAGCGCCAGGGGTTTAGCCAAAAACATTCAGTACTTC	CASARGLAKNIQYF
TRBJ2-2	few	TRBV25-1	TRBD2	TGTGCCAGCACGGGACTAGCGGGAGGACGGAACACCGGGGAGCTGTTTTTT	CASTGLAGGRNTGELFF
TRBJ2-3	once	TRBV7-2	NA	TGTGCCAGCAGCTTCCAACGGCCGGGAGCAGATACGCAGTATTTT	CASSFQRPGADTQYF
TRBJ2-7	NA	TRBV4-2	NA	TGTGCCAGCAGCCAAGACCCCTACAGATCCTACGAGCAGTACTTC	CASSQDPYRSYEQYF
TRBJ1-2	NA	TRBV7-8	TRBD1	TGTGCCAGCAGCTTAGGACAGGGCCAGCATGGCTACACCTTC	CASSLGQGQHGYTF
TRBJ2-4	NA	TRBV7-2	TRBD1	TGTGCCAGCAGCTTAGGGGGGACAGGTCTAGCCAAAAACATTCAGTACTTC	CASSLGGTGLAKNIQYF
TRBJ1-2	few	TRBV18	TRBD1	TGTGCCAGCTCACCACCGGGACAGGGGTGGGGCTACACCTTC	CASSPPGQGWGYTF
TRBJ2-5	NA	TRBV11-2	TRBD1	TGTGCCAGCAGGACTCGACAGGGGGGCCACCAAGAGACCCAGTACTTC	CASRTRQGGHQETQYF
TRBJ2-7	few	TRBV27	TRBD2	TGTGCCAGCAGTTCCGGGACTAGCGCCTCCTACGAGCAGTACTTC	CASSSGTSASYEQYF
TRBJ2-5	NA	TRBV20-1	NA	TGCAGTGCAGTAGTAAGGACCCAGTACTTC	CSAVVRTQYF
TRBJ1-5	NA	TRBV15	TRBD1	TGTGCCACCAGCAGAGATAAGGGGGCGCTGGGTCAGCCCCAGCATTTT	CATSRDKGALGQPQHF
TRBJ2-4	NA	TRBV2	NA	TGTGCCAGCAGTCGACAGGAGGACAACATTCAGTACTTC	CASSRQEDNIQYF
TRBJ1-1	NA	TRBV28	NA	TGTGCCAGCATCCCTCTCAGGGGTTTTCACACTGAAGCTTTCTTT	CASIPLRGFHTEAFF
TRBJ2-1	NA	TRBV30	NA	TGTGCCTGGAGTCACAGCGGTGTGCAGTTCTTC	CAWSHSGVQFF
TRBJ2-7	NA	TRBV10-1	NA	TGCGCCAGCAACGCAGGGGATTCCTACGAGCAGTACTTC	CASNAGDSYEQYF
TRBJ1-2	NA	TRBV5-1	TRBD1	TGCGCCAGCAGCTTGGAGAACAGGGGGAAGCATGGCTACACCTTC	CASSLENRGKHGYTF
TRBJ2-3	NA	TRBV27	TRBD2	TGTGCCAGCTCACTAGCGGCTAGCACAGATACGCAGTATTTT	CASSLAASTDTQYF
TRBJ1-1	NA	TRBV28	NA	TGTGCCAGCAGTTTTACGGACACTGAAGCTTTCTTT	CASSFTDTEAFF
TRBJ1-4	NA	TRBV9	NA	TGTGCCAGCAGCACGAGGGGGATTGGAGAAAAACTGTTTTTT	CASSTRGIGEKLFF
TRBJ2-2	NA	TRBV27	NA	TGTGCCAGCAGTCGACGGGAGAGCACCGGGGAGCTGTTTTTT	CASSRRESTGELFF
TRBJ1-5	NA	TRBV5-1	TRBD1	TGCGCCAGCAGCTTAGGACAGGGTTGGAATCAGCCCCAGCATTTT	CASSLGQGWNQPQHF
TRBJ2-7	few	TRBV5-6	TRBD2	TGTGCCAGCAGCTTGACTAGCGGGGCCCCCTCCCTCGAGCAGTACTTC	CASSLTSGAPSLEQYF
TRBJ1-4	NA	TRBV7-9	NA	TGTGCCAGCAGCCGAGGACACCCGGTCTTGACTAATGAAAAACTGTTTTTT	CASSRGHPVLTNEKLFF
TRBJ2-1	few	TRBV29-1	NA	TGCAGCGTTGAAGGGGGCGCCGACAATGAGCAGTTCTTC	CSVEGGADNEQFF
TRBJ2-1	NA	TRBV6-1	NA	TGTGCCAGCAGTCGCGTAATAGATGAGCAGTTCTTC	CASSRVIDEQFF
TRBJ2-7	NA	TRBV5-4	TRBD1	TGTGCCAGCAGCTTGTTCCAAGGACAGGGGGCAGGCGAGCAGTACTTC	CASSLFQGQGAGEQYF
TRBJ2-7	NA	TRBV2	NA	TGTGCCAGCAGTGTAGAAACAGTCGACGAGCAGTACTTC	CASSVETVDEQYF
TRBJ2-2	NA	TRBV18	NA	TGTGCCAGCTCACCATTTACAGGAGACACCGGGGAGCTGTTTTTT	CASSPFTGDTGELFF
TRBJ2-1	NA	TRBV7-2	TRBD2	TGTGCCAGCGGGAGGGCGGGAGCCCCGAGCTCCTACAATGAGCAGTTCTTC	CASGRAGAPSSYNEQFF
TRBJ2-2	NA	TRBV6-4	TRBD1	TGTGCCAGCAGACAAAGACAGGGCGCCACCGGGGAGCTGTTTTTT	CASRQRQGATGELFF
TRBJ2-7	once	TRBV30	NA	TGTGCCTGGGGGGTCGGGAAAGAGAACGAGCAGTACTTC	CAWGVGKENEQYF
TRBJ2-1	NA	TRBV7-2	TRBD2	TGTGCCAGCAGCGGGAGGGCCGGCAATGAGCAGTTCTTC	CASSGRAGNEQFF
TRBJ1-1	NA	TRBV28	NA	TGTGCCAGCAGTTTAAGGCAGACAACAGCGAACACTGAAGCTTTCTTT	CASSLRQTTANTEAFF
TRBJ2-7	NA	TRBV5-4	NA	TGTGCCAGCAGCTTGGGACTCGGAAGCTCCTACGAGCAGTACTTC	CASSLGLGSSYEQYF
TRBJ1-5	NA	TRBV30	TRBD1	TGTGCCTGGAACCAGGGGGCCAGCAATCAGCCCCAGCATTTT	CAWNQGASNQPQHF
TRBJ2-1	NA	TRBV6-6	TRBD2	TGTGCCAGCACCCTAGGACTAGCGGAACCATACAATGAGCAGTTCTTC	CASTLGLAEPYNEQFF
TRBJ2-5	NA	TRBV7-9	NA	TGTGCCAGCAGCTTAAGAGAGGAACCTTCAGAGACCCAGTACTTC	CASSLREEPSETQYF
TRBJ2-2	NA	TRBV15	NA	TGTGCCACCAGCAGAGAAATAGCCCCGAACACCGGGGAGCTGTTTTTT	CATSREIAPNTGELFF
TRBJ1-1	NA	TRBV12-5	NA	TGTGCTAGTGGTTCCTCAGGGGCCCCTGAAGCTTTCTTT	CASGSSGAPEAFF
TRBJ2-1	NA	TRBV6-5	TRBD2	TGTGCCAGCAGTTATTCGGCGGGAGTCCCCAGGCTGTTCTTC	CASSYSAGVPRLFF
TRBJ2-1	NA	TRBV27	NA	TGTGCCAGCAGTTTTGGCGGAAGCTCCTACAATGAGCAGTTCTTC	CASSFGGSSYNEQFF
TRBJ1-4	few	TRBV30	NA	TGTGCCTGGGCCGGGATCCGGAATGAAAAACTGTTTTTT	CAWAGIRNEKLFF
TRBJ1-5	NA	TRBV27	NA	TGTGCCAGCAGTTCAACTAACTATAGCAATCAGCCCCAGCATTTT	CASSSTNYSNQPQHF
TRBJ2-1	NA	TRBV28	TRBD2	TGTGCCAGCAGTTTAAGGTTACTAGCGGGAAAGGATGAGCAGTTCTTC	CASSLRLLAGKDEQFF
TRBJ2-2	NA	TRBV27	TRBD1	TGTGCCAGCGCAACCGGGACAGGGTTCACCGGGGAGCTGTTTTTT	CASATGTGFTGELFF
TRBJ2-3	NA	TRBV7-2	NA	TGTGCCAGCAGCCAAAGCGGATTGGGCACAGATACGCAGTATTTT	CASSQSGLGTDTQYF
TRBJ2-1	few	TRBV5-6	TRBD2	TGTGCCAGCAGCTTCGGGACTATCAATGAGCAGTTCTTC	CASSFGTINEQFF
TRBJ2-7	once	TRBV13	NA	TGTGCCAGCAGCTTACAGACCTACGAGCAGTACTTC	CASSLQTYEQYF